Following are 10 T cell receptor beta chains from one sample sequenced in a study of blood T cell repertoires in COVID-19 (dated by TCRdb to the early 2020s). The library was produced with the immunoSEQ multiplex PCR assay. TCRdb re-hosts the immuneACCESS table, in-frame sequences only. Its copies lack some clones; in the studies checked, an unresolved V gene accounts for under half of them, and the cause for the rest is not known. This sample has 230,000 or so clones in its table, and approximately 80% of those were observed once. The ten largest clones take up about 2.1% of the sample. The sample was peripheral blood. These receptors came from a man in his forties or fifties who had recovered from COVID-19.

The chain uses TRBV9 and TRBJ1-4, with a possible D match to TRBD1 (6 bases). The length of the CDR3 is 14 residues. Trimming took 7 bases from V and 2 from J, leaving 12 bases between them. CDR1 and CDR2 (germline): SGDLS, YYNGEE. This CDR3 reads CASAPGGTNEKLFF. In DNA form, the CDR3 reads TGTGCCAGCGCGCCGGGGGGCACTAATGAAAAACTGTTTTTT. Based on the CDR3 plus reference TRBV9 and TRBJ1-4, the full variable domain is DSGVTQTPKHLITATGQRVTLRCSPRSGDLSVYWYQQSLDQGLQFLIQYYNGEERAKGNILERFSAQQFPDLHSELNLSSLELGDSALYFCASAPGGTNEKLFFGSGTQLSVL.

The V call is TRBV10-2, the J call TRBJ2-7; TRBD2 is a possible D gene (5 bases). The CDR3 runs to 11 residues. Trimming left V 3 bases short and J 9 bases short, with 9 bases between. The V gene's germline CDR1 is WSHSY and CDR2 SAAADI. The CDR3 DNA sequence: TGCGCCAGCAGTGATGAGGGCTTGCAGTACTTC. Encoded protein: CASSDEGLQYF.

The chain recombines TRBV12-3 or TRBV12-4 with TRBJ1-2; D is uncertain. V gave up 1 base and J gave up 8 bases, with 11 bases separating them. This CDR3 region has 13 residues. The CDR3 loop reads CASSLVIAEGYTF. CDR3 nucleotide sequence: TGTGCCAGCAGTTTAGTGATAGCGGAGGGCTACACCTTC.

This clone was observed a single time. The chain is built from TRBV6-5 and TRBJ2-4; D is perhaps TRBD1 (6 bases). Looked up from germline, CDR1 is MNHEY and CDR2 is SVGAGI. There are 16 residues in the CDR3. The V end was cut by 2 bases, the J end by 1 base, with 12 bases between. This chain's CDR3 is CASSYDSQGAKNIQYF. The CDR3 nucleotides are TGTGCCAGCAGTTACGATAGTCAGGGGGCCAAAAACATTCAGTACTTC.

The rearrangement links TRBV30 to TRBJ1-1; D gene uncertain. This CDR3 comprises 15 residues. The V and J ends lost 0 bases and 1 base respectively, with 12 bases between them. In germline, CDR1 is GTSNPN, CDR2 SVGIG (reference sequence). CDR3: CAWSVKGGGNTEAFF. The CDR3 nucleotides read TGTGCCTGGAGTGTAAAGGGAGGCGGGAACACTGAAGCTTTCTTT.

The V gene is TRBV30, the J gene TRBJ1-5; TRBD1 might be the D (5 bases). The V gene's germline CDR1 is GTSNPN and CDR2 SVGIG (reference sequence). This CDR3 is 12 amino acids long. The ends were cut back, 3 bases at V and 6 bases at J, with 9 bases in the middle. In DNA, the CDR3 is TGTGCCTGGAGAGGGGCTGTTCAGCCCCAGCATTTT. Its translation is CAWRGAVQPQHF.

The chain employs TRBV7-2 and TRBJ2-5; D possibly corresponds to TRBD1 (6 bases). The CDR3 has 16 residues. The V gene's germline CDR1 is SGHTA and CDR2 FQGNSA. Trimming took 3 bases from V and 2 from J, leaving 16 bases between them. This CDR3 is CASSFARTARQETQYF. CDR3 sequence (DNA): TGTGCCAGCAGCTTCGCTCGGACAGCCCGACAAGAGACCCAGTACTTC.

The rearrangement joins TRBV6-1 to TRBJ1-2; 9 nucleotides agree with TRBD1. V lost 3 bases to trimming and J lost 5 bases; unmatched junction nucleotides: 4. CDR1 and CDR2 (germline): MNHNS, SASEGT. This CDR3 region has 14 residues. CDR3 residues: CASSDPGQGYGYTF. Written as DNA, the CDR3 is TGTGCCAGCAGTGACCCGGGACAGGGTTATGGCTACACCTTC.

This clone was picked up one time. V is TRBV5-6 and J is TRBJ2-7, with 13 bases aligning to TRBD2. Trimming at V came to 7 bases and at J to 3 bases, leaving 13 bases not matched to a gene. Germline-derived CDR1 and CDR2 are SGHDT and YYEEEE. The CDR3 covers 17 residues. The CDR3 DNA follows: TGTGCCAGCCTCCGAACTCTCAGGACTAGCGGGAGCTACGAGCAGTACTTC. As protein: CASLRTLRTSGSYEQYF.

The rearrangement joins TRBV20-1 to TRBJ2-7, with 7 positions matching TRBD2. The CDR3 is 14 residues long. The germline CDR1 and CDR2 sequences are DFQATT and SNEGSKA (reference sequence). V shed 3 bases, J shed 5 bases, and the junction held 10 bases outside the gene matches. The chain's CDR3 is CSASRRGRDDEQYF. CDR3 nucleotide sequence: TGCAGTGCTAGTCGGCGGGGGAGGGACGACGAGCAGTACTTC.